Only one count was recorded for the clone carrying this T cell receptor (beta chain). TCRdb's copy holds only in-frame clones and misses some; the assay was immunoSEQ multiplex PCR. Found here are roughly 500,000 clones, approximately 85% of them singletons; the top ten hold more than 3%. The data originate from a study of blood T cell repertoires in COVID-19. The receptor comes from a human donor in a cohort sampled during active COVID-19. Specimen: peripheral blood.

In DNA, the CDR3 is TGCGCCAGCAGCTTGGCCGGGAGAGAGGGCAACTACGAGCAGTACTTC. Protein sequence: CASSLAGREGNYEQYF. This sequence joins TRBV5-1 and TRBJ2-7, with D perhaps matching TRBD2 (6 bases). The V end lost 0 bases, the J end lost 3 bases, and 16 bases lay between the germline ends. Germline CDR1 and CDR2: SGHRS and YFSETQ. The CDR3 is made up of 16 amino acids.